This T cell receptor beta chain came from a study of identifying expanded T cells in peripheral blood. General study findings and limits: Across healthy donors, higher total template counts meant significantly greater roughly 2-week count variance. About 1.2 clones differed between technical replicates, versus around 15 and 19 over time.

Germline CDR1 and CDR2: KGHSH and LQKENI. Trimming pared 5 bases from V and 8 bases from J, leaving 15 bases between. CDR3 length: 14 residues. No infections or other immune events were documented during collection. Note on this clone: Its antigen is unidentified.

Profiling relied on immunoSEQ multiplex PCR, and the TCRdb table lists in-frame clones only, not all of them. Of approximately 130,000 clones in the sample, approximately 86% are singletons; the top ten hold about 8%. Sequencing was performed on blood. The chain employs TRBV18 and TRBJ2-2; D might be TRBD1 (6 bases). The sequence was collected from a person between 18 and 75 years old in good health. In DNA form, the CDR3 reads TGTGCCAGCTCAGCACAGGGTCGGACAGGGGAGCTGTTTTTT. This gives the protein CASSAQGRTGELFF.